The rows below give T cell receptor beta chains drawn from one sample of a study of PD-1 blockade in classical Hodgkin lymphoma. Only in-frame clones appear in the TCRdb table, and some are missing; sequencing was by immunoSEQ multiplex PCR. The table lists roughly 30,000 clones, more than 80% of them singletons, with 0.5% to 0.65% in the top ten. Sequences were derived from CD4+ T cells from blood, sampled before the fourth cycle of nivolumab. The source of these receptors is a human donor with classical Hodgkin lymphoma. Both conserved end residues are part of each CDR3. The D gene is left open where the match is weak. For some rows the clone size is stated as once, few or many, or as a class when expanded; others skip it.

CDR3: CASRGWDYGYTF
DNA: TGTGCCAGCAGGGGGTGGGACTATGGCTACACCTTC
J: TRBJ1-2
size: NA
V: TRBV6-1
D: NA

CDR3: CAWSSASGAGEQYF
DNA: TGTGCCTGGAGTTCGGCTAGCGGGGCAGGTGAGCAGTACTTC
J: TRBJ2-7
size: NA
V: TRBV30
D: TRBD2

CDR3: CASSLVVNNEQFF
DNA: TGCGCCAGCAGCTTGGTAGTTAACAATGAGCAGTTCTTC
J: TRBJ2-1
size: NA
V: TRBV5-1
D: NA

CDR3: CASRPGGSGANVLTF
DNA: TGTGCCAGCAGACCTGGGGGCTCTGGGGCCAACGTCCTGACTTTC
J: TRBJ2-6
size: NA
V: TRBV27
D: NA

CDR3: CASSKTDRGRGYTF
DNA: TGTGCCAGCAGCAAAACGGACAGGGGCCGTGGCTACACCTTC
J: TRBJ1-2
size: NA
V: TRBV21-1
D: NA

CDR3: CAWTARQGTWEQYF
DNA: TGTGCCTGGACAGCCCGACAGGGAACTTGGGAGCAGTACTTC
J: TRBJ2-7
size: NA
V: TRBV30
D: TRBD1

CDR3: CASSEFRAGDTGELFF
DNA: TGTGCCAGCAGTGAATTCCGAGCGGGGGACACCGGGGAGCTGTTTTTT
J: TRBJ2-2
size: NA
V: TRBV25-1
D: TRBD2

CDR3: CASSYGTSNEQYF
DNA: TGTGCCAGCAGTTACGGGACTAGCAACGAGCAGTACTTC
J: TRBJ2-7
size: NA
V: TRBV2
D: TRBD2

CDR3: CASSQDLGGSEAFF
DNA: TGTGCCAGCAGCCAAGATTTGGGCGGTTCTGAAGCTTTCTTT
J: TRBJ1-1
size: NA
V: TRBV14
D: NA

CDR3: CASKKAGGNEQYF
DNA: TGCGCCAGCAAAAAGGCGGGGGGCAACGAGCAGTACTTC
J: TRBJ2-7
size: once
V: TRBV5-1
D: TRBD2

CDR3: CASSDRSNQPQHF
DNA: TGTGCCAGCAGCGACAGATCCAATCAGCCCCAGCATTTT
J: TRBJ1-5
size: NA
V: TRBV6-6
D: NA

CDR3: CASSFLLNTGELFF
DNA: TGTGCCAGCAGCTTTCTATTGAACACCGGGGAGCTGTTTTTT
J: TRBJ2-2
size: NA
V: TRBV7-9
D: NA

CDR3: CASLRGQGAETQYF
DNA: TGCGCCAGCCTCCGGGGACAGGGGGCGGAGACCCAGTACTTC
J: TRBJ2-5
size: once
V: TRBV5-1
D: TRBD1

CDR3: CASSLDSGHFSSYEQYF
DNA: TGTGCCAGCAGCTTAGATTCGGGACACTTCTCCTCCTACGAGCAGTACTTC
J: TRBJ2-7
size: NA
V: TRBV11-2
D: NA

CDR3: CASSLAGAQETQYF
DNA: TGCGCCAGCAGCTTGGCAGGGGCCCAAGAGACCCAGTACTTC
J: TRBJ2-5
size: NA
V: TRBV5-1
D: NA

CDR3: CASSLADSYGYTF
DNA: TGCGCCAGCAGCCTAGCGGACAGTTATGGCTACACCTTC
J: TRBJ1-2
size: NA
V: TRBV5-1
D: NA

CDR3: CASKGQGLAQYF
DNA: TGTGCCAGCAAGGGACAGGGGTTGGCCCAGTACTTC
J: TRBJ2-5
size: NA
V: TRBV28
D: TRBD1

CDR3: CASSLEGQVYETQYF
DNA: TGTGCCAGCAGCTTGGAGGGACAGGTCTATGAGACCCAGTACTTC
J: TRBJ2-5
size: NA
V: TRBV5-8
D: TRBD1

CDR3: CASSQGRQNTEAFF
DNA: TGCGCCAGCAGCCAGGGACGGCAGAACACTGAAGCTTTCTTT
J: TRBJ1-1
size: NA
V: TRBV5-1
D: NA

CDR3: CASSSTGGLEKLFF
DNA: TGTGCCAGCAGCTCCACAGGTGGTCTGGAAAAACTGTTTTTT
J: TRBJ1-4
size: NA
V: TRBV7-9
D: NA

CDR3: CASTVGQGAQIGGYTF
DNA: TGTGCCAGCACCGTGGGACAGGGGGCGCAAATTGGTGGCTACACCTTC
J: TRBJ1-2
size: once
V: TRBV6-6
D: TRBD1

CDR3: CASSLDSRQFF
DNA: TGCGCCAGCAGCTTGGACAGTAGACAGTTCTTC
J: TRBJ2-1
size: NA
V: TRBV5-1
D: NA

CDR3: CASSPAAWGTGVNEQFF
DNA: TGTGCCAGCAGCCCGGCCGCTTGGGGGACAGGGGTGAATGAGCAGTTCTTC
J: TRBJ2-1
size: NA
V: TRBV11-2
D: TRBD1

CDR3: CASSYGTSGSTDTQYF
DNA: TGTGCCAGCAGCTACGGGACTAGCGGGAGCACAGATACGCAGTATTTT
J: TRBJ2-3
size: NA
V: TRBV5-5
D: TRBD2

CDR3: CASSLQGRETQYF
DNA: TGCGCCAGCAGCTTACAGGGGCGGGAGACCCAGTACTTC
J: TRBJ2-5
size: NA
V: TRBV5-1
D: TRBD1

CDR3: CASSLVSSEGYTF
DNA: TGCGCCAGCAGCTTGGTGTCCTCGGAAGGCTACACCTTC
J: TRBJ1-2
size: few
V: TRBV5-1
D: NA

CDR3: CASTPLGEHEQFF
DNA: TGTGCCAGCACCCCCCTCGGGGAGCATGAGCAGTTCTTC
J: TRBJ2-1
size: NA
V: TRBV6-6
D: NA

CDR3: CASSTGQGGPETQYF
DNA: TGCGCCAGCAGTACGGGACAGGGGGGACCAGAGACCCAGTACTTC
J: TRBJ2-5
size: NA
V: TRBV5-1
D: TRBD1

CDR3: CASSSGDRVSEQYF
DNA: TGTGCCAGCAGTTCAGGGGACAGGGTGAGCGAGCAGTACTTC
J: TRBJ2-7
size: NA
V: TRBV6-6
D: TRBD1

CDR3: CASTVGSNTGELFF
DNA: TGCGCCAGCACTGTGGGGTCGAACACCGGGGAGCTGTTTTTT
J: TRBJ2-2
size: NA
V: TRBV5-1
D: NA

CDR3: CASSPGRSTDTQYF
DNA: TGCGCCAGCAGCCCGGGACGGAGCACAGATACGCAGTATTTT
J: TRBJ2-3
size: NA
V: TRBV5-1
D: NA

CDR3: CASSAASIYGYTF
DNA: TGCGCCAGCAGCGCTGCTAGCATCTATGGCTACACCTTC
J: TRBJ1-2
size: few
V: TRBV5-1
D: NA

CDR3: CASRLGQRYNEQFF
DNA: TGTGCCAGCAGATTAGGGCAACGGTACAATGAGCAGTTCTTC
J: TRBJ2-1
size: NA
V: TRBV7-2
D: NA

CDR3: CASSVPASTDTQYF
DNA: TGTGCCAGCAGCGTTCCAGCTTCCACAGATACGCAGTATTTT
J: TRBJ2-3
size: NA
V: TRBV9
D: NA

CDR3: CASSSGQNQPQHF
DNA: TGTGCCAGCAGTTCAGGACAGAATCAGCCCCAGCATTTT
J: TRBJ1-5
size: NA
V: TRBV7-9
D: NA

CDR3: CASSPGGLGYEQYF
DNA: TGTGCCAGCAGCCCCGGCGGACTAGGCTACGAGCAGTACTTC
J: TRBJ2-7
size: NA
V: TRBV7-9
D: TRBD2

CDR3: CASSLFVRSVSNYGYTF
DNA: TGTGCCAGCAGCTTGTTTGTCCGGAGTGTGTCTAACTATGGCTACACCTTC
J: TRBJ1-2
size: NA
V: TRBV5-6
D: NA

CDR3: CAWNLGAPNQPQHF
DNA: TGTGCCTGGAACCTGGGGGCCCCCAATCAGCCCCAGCATTTT
J: TRBJ1-5
size: NA
V: TRBV30
D: NA

CDR3: CASSDRGKGNTIYF
DNA: TGTGCCAGCAGTGACAGGGGGAAAGGAAACACCATATATTTT
J: TRBJ1-3
size: NA
V: TRBV6-1
D: TRBD1

CDR3: CASSFSGWANEKLFF
DNA: TGCGCCAGCAGCTTTTCCGGGTGGGCTAATGAAAAACTGTTTTTT
J: TRBJ1-4
size: NA
V: TRBV5-1
D: NA

CDR3: CASSRQENTEAFF
DNA: TGCGCCAGCAGCCGACAGGAGAACACTGAAGCTTTCTTT
J: TRBJ1-1
size: NA
V: TRBV5-1
D: NA

CDR3: CASSDRVNSPLHF
DNA: TGTGCCAGCAGCGACAGGGTTAATTCACCCCTCCACTTT
J: TRBJ1-6
size: NA
V: TRBV9
D: NA

CDR3: CASSLVRAGTGELFF
DNA: TGCGCCAGCAGCTTGGTGCGGGCCGGGACCGGGGAGCTGTTTTTT
J: TRBJ2-2
size: NA
V: TRBV5-1
D: NA

CDR3: CSVVGLAGGEQFF
DNA: TGCAGCGTTGTGGGTCTAGCGGGGGGAGAGCAGTTCTTC
J: TRBJ2-1
size: NA
V: TRBV29-1
D: TRBD2

CDR3: CASSLRTGQGNTEAFF
DNA: TGCGCCAGCAGCTTGAGGACAGGGCAAGGAAACACTGAAGCTTTCTTT
J: TRBJ1-1
size: few
V: TRBV5-1
D: TRBD1

CDR3: CASSSSGQGAGQPQHF
DNA: TGTGCCAGCAGTTCCTCGGGACAGGGGGCAGGGCAGCCCCAGCATTTT
J: TRBJ1-5
size: NA
V: TRBV6-5
D: TRBD1